This TCR beta chain was recovered during a study of CD8+ T cells in alopecia areata. Whole-study context: Among treated patients, oral tofacitinib was administered at 5 to 10 mg twice daily. Scoring of severity for treated patients was based on percentage of affected scalp area.

Study-wide points: Sharing of TCRs across patients appeared less clear than in mice, possibly for HLA-related reasons. In blood and scalp, many expanded lesional clones persisted during tofacitinib.

On this clone itself: Antigen specificity is unknown.

Reverse transcribed after extraction, RNA yielded cDNA as the sequencing template. Using immunoSEQ multiplex PCR, the repertoire was profiled, and TCRdb retains in-frame clones only, with some absent. The sample consists of about 6,900 clones, 65% to 75% of them appearing once. The germline CDR1 and CDR2 sequences are SEHNR and FQNEAQ (reference sequence). Trimming took off 5 bases at V and 5 bases at J, with 21 bases between the two ends. This CDR3 spans 17 amino acids. Noted treatment: oral pan-JAK inhibitor, 5-10 mg twice daily. Alopecia areata patients provided lesional scalp punch biopsies and peripheral blood.

The material was skin, obtained at week 4, from a patient treated with tofacitinib. This TCR derives from a human donor with alopecia areata. The chain carries TRBV7-9 and TRBJ1-4, with unresolved D. This chain's CDR3 is CASSPGRAQIINEKLFF. CDR3 bases: TGTGCCAGCAGCCCAGGACGAGCCCAAATAATCAATGAAAAACTGTTTTTT.